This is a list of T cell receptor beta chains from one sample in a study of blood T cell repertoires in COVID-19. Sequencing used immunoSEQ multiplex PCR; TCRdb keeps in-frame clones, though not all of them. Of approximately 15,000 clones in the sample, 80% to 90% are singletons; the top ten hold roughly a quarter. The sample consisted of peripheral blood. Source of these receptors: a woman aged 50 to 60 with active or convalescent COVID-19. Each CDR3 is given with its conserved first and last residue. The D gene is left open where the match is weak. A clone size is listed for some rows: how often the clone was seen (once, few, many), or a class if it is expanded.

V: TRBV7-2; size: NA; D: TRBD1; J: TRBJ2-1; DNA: TGTGCCAGCAGCTTGGACAGGGGTAACTACAATGAGCAGTTCTTC; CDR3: CASSLDRGNYNEQFF
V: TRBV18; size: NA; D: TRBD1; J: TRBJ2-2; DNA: TGTGCCAGCTCACCACCTTCGACAGGGGGCTACAACACCGGGGAGCTGTTTTTT; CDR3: CASSPPSTGGYNTGELFF
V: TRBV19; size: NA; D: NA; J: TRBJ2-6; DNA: TGTGCCAGTAGTCCCCATAGCCCTGGGGCCAACGTCCTGACTTTC; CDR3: CASSPHSPGANVLTF
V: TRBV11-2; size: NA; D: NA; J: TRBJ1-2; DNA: TGTGCCAGCAGCTTAGATTTAACAGCTAACTATGGCTACACCTTC; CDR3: CASSLDLTANYGYTF
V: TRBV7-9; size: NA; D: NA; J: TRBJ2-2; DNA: TGTGCCAGCAGCCACCGGGGTGGAAGCACCGGGGAGCTGTTTTTT; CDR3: CASSHRGGSTGELFF
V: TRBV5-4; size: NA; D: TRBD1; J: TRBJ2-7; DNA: TGTGCCAGCAGCACACAGGGGATCTACGAGCAGTACTTC; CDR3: CASSTQGIYEQYF
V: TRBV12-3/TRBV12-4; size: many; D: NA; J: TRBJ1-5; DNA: TGTGCCAGCAGTTACTTACAGCCCTTGAACCAGCATTTT; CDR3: CASSYLQPLNQHF
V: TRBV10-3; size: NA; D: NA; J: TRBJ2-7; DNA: TGTGCCATCAACCTCCAGGACAGGGAGGGCTACGAGCAGTACTTC; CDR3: CAINLQDREGYEQYF
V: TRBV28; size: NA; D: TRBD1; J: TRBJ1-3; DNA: TGTGCCAGCAGTTTGGGGACAGGGGCTGGAAACACCATATATTTT; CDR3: CASSLGTGAGNTIYF
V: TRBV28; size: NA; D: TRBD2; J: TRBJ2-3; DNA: TGTGCCAGCAGTTGGACTAGCGTTAGCACAGATACGCAGTATTTT; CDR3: CASSWTSVSTDTQYF
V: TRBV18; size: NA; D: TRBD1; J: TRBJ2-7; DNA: TGTGCCAGCTCACCCCTGGACAGGAGCTCCTACGAGCAGTACTTC; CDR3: CASSPLDRSSYEQYF
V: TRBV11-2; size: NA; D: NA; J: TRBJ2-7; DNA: TGTGCCAGCACCCCCCCGGAGTTCGGCGGCGAGCAGTACTTC; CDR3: CASTPPEFGGEQYF
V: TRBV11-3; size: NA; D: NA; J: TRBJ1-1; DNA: TGTGCCAGCAGCTTAGATGGACAAAACACTGAAGCTTTCTTT; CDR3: CASSLDGQNTEAFF
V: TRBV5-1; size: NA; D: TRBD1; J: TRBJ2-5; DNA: TGCGCCAGCAGCAAGGGACAGCTCCAAGAGACCCAGTACTTC; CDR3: CASSKGQLQETQYF
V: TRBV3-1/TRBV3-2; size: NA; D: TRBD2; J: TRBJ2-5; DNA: TGTGCCAGCAGCCAAGGAAGCGGGGGTTGGTACTTC; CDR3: CASSQGSGGWYF
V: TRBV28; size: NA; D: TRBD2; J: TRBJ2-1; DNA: TGTGCCAGCAGTAGCGGGGACGCCTACAATGAGCAGTTCTTC; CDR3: CASSSGDAYNEQFF
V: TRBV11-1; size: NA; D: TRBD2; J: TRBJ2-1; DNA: TGTGCCAGCAGCTGCAGGACTAGCGGGAAGCACAATGAGCAGTTCTTC; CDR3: CASSCRTSGKHNEQFF
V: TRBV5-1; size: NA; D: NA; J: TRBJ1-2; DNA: TGCGCCAGCAGCTTGACGCCCCCTCCAGACAGGTACGGCTACACCTTC; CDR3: CASSLTPPPDRYGYTF
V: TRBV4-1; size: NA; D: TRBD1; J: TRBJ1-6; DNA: TGCGCCAGCAGCCATCCTACAGGGGAGAAAAGATCACCCCTCCACTTT; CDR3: CASSHPTGEKRSPLHF
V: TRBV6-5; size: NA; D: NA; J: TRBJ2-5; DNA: TGTGCCAGCAGTCTAGGGGACCAAGAGACCCAGTACTTC; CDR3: CASSLGDQETQYF
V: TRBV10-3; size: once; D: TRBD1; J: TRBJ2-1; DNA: TGTGCCATCAGTGCAGGACAGGGCGGGGATGAGCAGTTCTTC; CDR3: CAISAGQGGDEQFF
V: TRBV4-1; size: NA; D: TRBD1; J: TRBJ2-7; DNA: TGCGCCAGCAGCCTACTGGGACAGAGTTTCTACGAGCAGTACTTC; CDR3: CASSLLGQSFYEQYF
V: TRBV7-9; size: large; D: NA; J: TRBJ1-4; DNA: TGTGCCAGCAGCTTAAGACGGGAGAACGAAAAACTGTTTTTT; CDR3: CASSLRRENEKLFF
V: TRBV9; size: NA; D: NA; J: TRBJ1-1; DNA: TGTGCCAGCAGCGTAGGGGCAGGGGCGAATGAAGCTTTCTTT; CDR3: CASSVGAGANEAFF
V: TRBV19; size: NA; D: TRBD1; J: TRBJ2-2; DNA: TGTGCCAGTAGCGACAGGGGTGGCACCGGGGAGCTGTTTTTT; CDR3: CASSDRGGTGELFF
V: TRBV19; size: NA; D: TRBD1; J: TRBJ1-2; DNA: TGTGCCAGTAGTGGGAACAGGGGGGTCTATGGCTACACCTTC; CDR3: CASSGNRGVYGYTF
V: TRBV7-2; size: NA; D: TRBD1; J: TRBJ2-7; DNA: TGTGCCAGCAGCCAAACCTCGCCCGGGACAGTTCCCGGCGACGAGCAGTACTTC; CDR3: CASSQTSPGTVPGDEQYF
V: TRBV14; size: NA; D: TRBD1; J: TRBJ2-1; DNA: TGTGCCAGCAGCCAGCTGGGACAGGGGATTTACAATGAGCAGTTCTTC; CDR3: CASSQLGQGIYNEQFF
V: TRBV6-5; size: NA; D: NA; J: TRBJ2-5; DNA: TGTGCCAGCAGACGACAGGTGCTCGGTTTGGAGACCCAGTACTTC; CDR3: CASRRQVLGLETQYF
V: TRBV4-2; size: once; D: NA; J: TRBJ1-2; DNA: TGTGCCAGCAGCCAGAAACAGGGAAGCGAAGCTGGCTACACCTTC; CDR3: CASSQKQGSEAGYTF
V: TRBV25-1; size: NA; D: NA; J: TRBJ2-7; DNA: TGTGCCAGCAGACATCCTAGTGACGAGCAGTACTTC; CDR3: CASRHPSDEQYF
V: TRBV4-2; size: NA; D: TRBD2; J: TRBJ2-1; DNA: TGTGCCAGCAGCCAAGGTTATATCACTAGCGGGGGGAGTGAGCAGTTCTTC; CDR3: CASSQGYITSGGSEQFF
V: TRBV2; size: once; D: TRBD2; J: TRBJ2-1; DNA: TGTGCCAGCAGGGCGACTAGCGACTCCTACAATGAGCAGTTCTTC; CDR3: CASRATSDSYNEQFF
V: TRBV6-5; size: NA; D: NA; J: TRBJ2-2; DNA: TGTGCCAGCTTCGGGGTCCCCGGGGAGCTGTTTTTT; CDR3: CASFGVPGELFF
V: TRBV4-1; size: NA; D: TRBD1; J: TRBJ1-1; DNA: TGCGCCAGCAGCCGAATTACCCCGACAGGGGGGAACACTGAAGCTTTCTTT; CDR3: CASSRITPTGGNTEAFF
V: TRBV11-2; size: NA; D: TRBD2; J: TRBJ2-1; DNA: TGTGCCAGCAGCTTAGGGGGACTAGCGGGGAACTACAATGAGCAGTTCTTC; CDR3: CASSLGGLAGNYNEQFF
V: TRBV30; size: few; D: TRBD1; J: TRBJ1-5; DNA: TGTGCCTGGAGTGTACAGGGGGGGAACAATCAGCCCCAGCATTTT; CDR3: CAWSVQGGNNQPQHF
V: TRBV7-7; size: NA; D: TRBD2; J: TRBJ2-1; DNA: TGTGCTAGCAGCGGCGGACTAGCGGGGCGGAATGAGCAGTTCTTC; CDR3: CASSGGLAGRNEQFF
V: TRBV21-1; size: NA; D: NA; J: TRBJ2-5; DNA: TGTGCCAGCAGCAAAGGGGATAGCGGGAGCCCGGAGACCCAGTACTTC; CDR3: CASSKGDSGSPETQYF
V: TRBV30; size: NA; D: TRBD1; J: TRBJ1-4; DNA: TGTGCCTGGAGAGGTTGGGGACAGGGAATTGAAAAACTGTTTTTT; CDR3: CAWRGWGQGIEKLFF
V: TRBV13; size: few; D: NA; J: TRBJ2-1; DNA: TGTGCCAGCGCCCCCGACAGGAATTCCTACAATGAGCAGTTCTTC; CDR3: CASAPDRNSYNEQFF
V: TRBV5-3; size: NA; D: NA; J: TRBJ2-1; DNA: TGTGCCAGAAGCTTCTTGCGGTGTGAGCAGTTCTTC; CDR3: CARSFLRCEQFF
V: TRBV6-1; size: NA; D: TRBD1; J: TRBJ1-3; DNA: TGTGCCAGCAGTGAAAGGTCAGGGGGCTCTGGAAACACCATATATTTT; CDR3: CASSERSGGSGNTIYF
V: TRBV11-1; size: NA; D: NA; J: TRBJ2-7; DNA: TGTGCCAGCAGCCGGTCGGGAGAGACCTACGAGCAGTACTTC; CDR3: CASSRSGETYEQYF
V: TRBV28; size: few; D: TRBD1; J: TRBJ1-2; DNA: TGTGCCAGCAGTTTTGGACAGGTCTATGGCTACACCTTC; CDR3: CASSFGQVYGYTF
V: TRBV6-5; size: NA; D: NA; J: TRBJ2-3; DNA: TGTGCCAGCAGTACGGGGACTGCGACAAATACGCAGTATTTT; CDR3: CASSTGTATNTQYF
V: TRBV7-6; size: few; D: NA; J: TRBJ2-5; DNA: TGTGCCAGCAGCTTAGAGGCGGCGGTACAAGAGACCCAGTACTTC; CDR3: CASSLEAAVQETQYF
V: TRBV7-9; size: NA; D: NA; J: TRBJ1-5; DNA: TGTGCCAGCAGCCCGACTACAGGGCCCCATCAGCCCCAGCATTTT; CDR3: CASSPTTGPHQPQHF
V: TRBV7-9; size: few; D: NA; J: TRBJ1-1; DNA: TGTGCCAGCAGCCCGGACAGAATGAACACTGAAGCTTTCTTT; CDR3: CASSPDRMNTEAFF
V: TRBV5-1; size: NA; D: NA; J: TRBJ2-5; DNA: TGCGCCAGCACTTGGGACTCACAAGAGACCCAGTACTTC; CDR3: CASTWDSQETQYF
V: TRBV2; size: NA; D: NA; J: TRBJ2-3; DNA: TGTGCCAGCAGTGAAGCGCGGCTTGATACGCAGTATTTT; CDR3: CASSEARLDTQYF
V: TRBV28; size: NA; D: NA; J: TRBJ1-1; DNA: TGTGCCAGCAGTTTATGGCGGGGTTTAGTGGGAAGGAACACTGAAGCTTTCTTT; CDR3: CASSLWRGLVGRNTEAFF
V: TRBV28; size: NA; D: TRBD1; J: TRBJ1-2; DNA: TGTGCCAGCAGTTTCGGGACAGCGTATGGCTACACCTTC; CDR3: CASSFGTAYGYTF